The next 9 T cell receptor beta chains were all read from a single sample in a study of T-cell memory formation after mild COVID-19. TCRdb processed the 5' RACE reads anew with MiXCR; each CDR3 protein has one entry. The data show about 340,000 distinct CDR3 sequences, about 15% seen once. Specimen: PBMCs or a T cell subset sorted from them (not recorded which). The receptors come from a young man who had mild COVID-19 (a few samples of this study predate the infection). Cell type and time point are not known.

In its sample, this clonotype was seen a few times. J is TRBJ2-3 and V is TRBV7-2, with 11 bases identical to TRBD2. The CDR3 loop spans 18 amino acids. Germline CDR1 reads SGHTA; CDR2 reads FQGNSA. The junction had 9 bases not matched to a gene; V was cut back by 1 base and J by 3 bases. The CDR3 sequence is CASSLVPLAGGRTDTQYF. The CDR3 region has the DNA TGTGCCAGCAGCTTAGTCCCCCTAGCGGGGGGAAGGACAGATACGCAGTATTTT.

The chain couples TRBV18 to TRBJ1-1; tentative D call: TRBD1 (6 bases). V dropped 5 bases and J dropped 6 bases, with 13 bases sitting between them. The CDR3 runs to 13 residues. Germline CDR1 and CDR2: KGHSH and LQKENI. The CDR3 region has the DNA TGTGCCAGCTCATCAGGGGATTGGGCTGAAGCTTTCTTT. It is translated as CASSSGDWAEAFF.

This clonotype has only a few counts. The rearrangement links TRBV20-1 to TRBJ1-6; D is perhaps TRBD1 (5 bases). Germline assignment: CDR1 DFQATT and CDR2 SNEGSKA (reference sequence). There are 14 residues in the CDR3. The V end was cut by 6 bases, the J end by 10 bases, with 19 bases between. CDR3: CSAPPPGRRSPLHF. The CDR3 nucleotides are TGCAGTGCCCCTCCCCCAGGGCGAAGGTCACCCCTCCACTTT.

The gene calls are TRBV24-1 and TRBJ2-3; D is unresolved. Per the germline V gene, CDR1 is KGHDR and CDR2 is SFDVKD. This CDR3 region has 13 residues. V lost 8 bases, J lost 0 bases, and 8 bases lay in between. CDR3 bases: TGTGCCACCAAGGGCGAAAGCACAGATACGCAGTATTTT. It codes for CATKGESTDTQYF.

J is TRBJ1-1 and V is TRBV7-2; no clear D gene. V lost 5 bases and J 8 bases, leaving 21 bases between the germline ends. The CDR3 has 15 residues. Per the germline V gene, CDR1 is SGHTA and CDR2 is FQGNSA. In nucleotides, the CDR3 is TGTGCCAGCAGCGCCCAGACCGAAAGAGGGTCAGAAGCTTTCTTT. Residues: CASSAQTERGSEAFF.

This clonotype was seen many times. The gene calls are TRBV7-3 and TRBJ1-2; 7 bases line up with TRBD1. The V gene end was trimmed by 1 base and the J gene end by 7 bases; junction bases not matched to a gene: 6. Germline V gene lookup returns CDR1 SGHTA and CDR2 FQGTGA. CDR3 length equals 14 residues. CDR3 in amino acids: CASSLKAGGSGYTF. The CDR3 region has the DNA TGTGCCAGCAGCTTAAAGGCAGGGGGAAGTGGCTACACCTTC.

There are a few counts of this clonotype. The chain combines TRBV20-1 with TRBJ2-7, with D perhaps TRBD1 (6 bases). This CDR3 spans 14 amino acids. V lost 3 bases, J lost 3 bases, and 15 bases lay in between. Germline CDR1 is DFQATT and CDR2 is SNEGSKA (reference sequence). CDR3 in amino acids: CSARRQATYYEQYF. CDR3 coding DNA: TGCAGTGCTAGGAGACAGGCCACGTACTACGAGCAGTACTTC.

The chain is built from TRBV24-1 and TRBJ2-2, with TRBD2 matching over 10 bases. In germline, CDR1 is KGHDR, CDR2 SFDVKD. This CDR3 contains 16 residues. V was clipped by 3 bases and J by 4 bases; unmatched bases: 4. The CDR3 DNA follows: TGTGCCACCAGTGATCCTAGCGGGGGCGTCACCGGGGAGCTGTTTTTT. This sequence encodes CATSDPSGGVTGELFF.

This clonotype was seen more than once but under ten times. DNA of the CDR3: TGTGCCTGGAGTGGTTCCGGGACCCAGTACTTC. Amino acid sequence: CAWSGSGTQYF. The chain is built from TRBV30 and TRBJ2-5; D unclear. Germline V gene sequence: CDR1 GTSNPN, CDR2 SVGIG (reference sequence). V gave up 1 base and J gave up 7 bases, with 7 bases separating them. There are 11 residues in the CDR3.